Following are 14 T cell receptor beta chains from one sample sequenced in a study of Tregs in tolerant kidney transplant recipients (dated by TCRdb to the late 2010s). Receptor amplification or capture employed the immunoSEQ multiplex PCR assay. Entries here come from immuneACCESS through TCRdb and include only in-frame sequences with V and J called. Some clones fail to appear in such tables; in the studies checked, an unresolved V gene covers under half of the shortfall, and the cause of the remainder is unknown. The table for this sample lists about 240,000 clones; approximately 83% of them were counted only once. The biggest ten clones account for about 0.68% of the sample. Source material: CD4+ T cells from blood. The source of these receptors is a human donor in good health.

This chain uses TRBV6-1 with TRBJ2-7; maybe TRBD1 (5 bases). In germline, CDR1 is MNHNS, CDR2 SASEGT. The ends were cut back, 10 bases at V and 1 base at J, with 14 bases in the middle. This CDR3 contains 13 residues. The CDR3 sequence: CAIADSPSYEQYF. The CDR3 DNA reads TGTGCCATCGCAGACAGTCCTTCCTACGAGCAGTACTTC.

The chain is built from TRBV5-1 and TRBJ2-3; 13 bases are a match to TRBD2. Germline values: CDR1 SGHRS, CDR2 YFSETQ. V was pared by 0 bases and J by 3 bases, with 1 base of the junction left unmatched. The CDR3 spans 16 residues. DNA of the CDR3: TGCGCCAGCAGCTTGGGACTAGCGGGAGGAACAGATACGCAGTATTTT. It is translated as CASSLGLAGGTDTQYF.

J is TRBJ2-5 and V is TRBV6-5, with no clear D. CDR3 length: 14 residues. Germline V lookup: CDR1 MNHEY, CDR2 SVGAGI. V shed 0 bases and J shed 1 base, with 6 bases lying between them. CDR3 sequence reads: CASSYSRIQETQYF. The CDR3, as DNA: TGTGCCAGCAGTTACTCAAGAATCCAAGAGACCCAGTACTTC.

The chain is built from TRBV11-2 and TRBJ1-4; possible D gene TRBD1, 6 bases. Trimming removed 5 bases at V and 0 bases at J, with 7 bases between. Germline-derived CDR1 and CDR2 are SGHAT and FQNNGV. The length of the CDR3 is 14 residues. The CDR3, as DNA: TGTGCCAGCAGCCGGACAGCAACTAATGAAAAACTGTTTTTT. This gives the protein CASSRTATNEKLFF. The full variable domain, its missing parts supplied by reference TRBV11-2 and TRBJ1-4, is EAGVAQSPRYKIIEKRQSVAFWCNPISGHATLYWYQQILGQGPKLLIQFQNNGVVDDSQLPKDRFSAERLKGVDSTLKIQPAKLEDSAVYLCASSRTATNEKLFFGSGTQLSVL.

The chain links TRBV2 to TRBJ2-5, with 7 bases that match TRBD1. The CDR3 length is 14 residues. V shed 5 bases and J 1 base; nucleotides not matched to a gene: 4. In germline, CDR1 is SNHLY, CDR2 FYNNEI. CDR3 DNA: TGTGCCAGCAGTTCGACAGGGTCCCAAGAGACCCAGTACTTC. Translating it yields CASSSTGSQETQYF.

This chain joins TRBV5-1 and TRBJ1-4, with 8 bases lining up with TRBD1. CDR1 and CDR2 (germline): SGHRS, YFSETQ. The junction had 0 bases not matched to a gene; V was cut back by 0 bases and J by 5 bases. The CDR3 loop spans 14 amino acids. DNA of the CDR3: TGCGCCAGCAGCTTGGACAGGGGGAATGAAAAACTGTTTTTT. Amino acid sequence: CASSLDRGNEKLFF.

The chain recombines TRBV4-1 with TRBJ1-6; the match to TRBD1 covers 9 bases. Trimming at V came to 2 bases and at J to 4 bases, leaving 9 bases not matched to a gene. The length of the CDR3 is 18 residues. CDR1 is MGHRA, CDR2 YSYEKL, per germline. The CDR3 nucleotides are TGCGCCAGCAGCCAACACAGGGGGCAGGCGGGGTATAATTCACCCCTCCACTTT. Its translation is CASSQHRGQAGYNSPLHF.

The CDR3 DNA sequence: TGTGCCAGCAGCGCAGACGGCGGGACAGGGCTTACCTACGAGCAGTACTTC. It specifies CASSADGGTGLTYEQYF. This rearrangement joins TRBV7-9 to TRBJ2-7; 9 bases are a match to TRBD1. The germline V gene has CDR1 SEHNR and CDR2 FQNEAQ (reference sequence). The CDR3 length is 17 residues. V was pared by 5 bases and J by 2 bases, with 13 bases of the junction left unmatched.

The V gene is TRBV6-1, the J gene TRBJ1-3; D possibly corresponds to TRBD1 (5 bases). The CDR3 spans 13 residues. Per the germline V gene, CDR1 is MNHNS and CDR2 is SASEGT. V was pared by 4 bases and J by 2 bases, with 6 bases between. CDR3 sequence: CASSVDTGNTIYF. The DNA of the CDR3 is TGTGCCAGCAGTGTGGACACTGGAAACACCATATATTTT.

J is TRBJ1-2 and V is TRBV2, with TRBD1 identical over 9 bases. The trim removed 6 bases at V and 4 bases at J, leaving 9 bases unmatched. The CDR3 totals 15 residues. Germline CDR1 is SNHLY and CDR2 is FYNNEI. CDR3 residues: CASSRDRDRVYGYTF. The DNA of the CDR3 is TGTGCCAGCAGCCGAGACCGGGACAGGGTCTATGGCTACACCTTC. Complete variable domain (other parts from reference TRBV2 and TRBJ1-2): EPEVTQTPSHQVTQMGQEVILRCVPISNHLYFYWYRQILGQKVEFLVSFYNNEISEKSEIFDDQFSVERPDGSNFTLKIRSTKLEDSAMYFCASSRDRDRVYGYTFGSGTRLTVV.

V usage is TRBV7-8 and J usage is TRBJ2-2, with a possible D match to TRBD1 (5 bases). V was clipped by 2 bases and J by 5 bases, with 12 bases between them. Germline-derived CDR1 and CDR2 are SGHVS and FQNEAQ. The CDR3 is 15 residues long. CDR3: CASSLQDMSTGELFF. The CDR3 nucleotides are TGTGCCAGCAGCTTACAGGACATGTCGACCGGGGAGCTGTTTTTT.

V is TRBV6-6 and J is TRBJ2-3; 10 bases align to TRBD2. There are 15 residues in the CDR3. CDR1 and CDR2 (germline): MNHNY, SVGAGI (reference sequence). V lost 0 bases and J lost 5; bases outside the gene matches: 2. The CDR3 region has the DNA TGTGCCAGCAGTTACTCCAGCGGGAGGGTAGATACGCAGTATTTT. Its translation is CASSYSSGRVDTQYF.

V and J are TRBV7-6 and TRBJ2-5; 7 positions match TRBD2. This CDR3 contains 14 residues. Germline trimming cut 2 bases from V and 5 bases from J; bases unmatched to any gene: 5. CDR1 is SGHVS and CDR2 is FNYEAQ in the germline V gene. The CDR3 loop is CASSLSAGGETQYF. The CDR3 DNA is TGTGCCAGCAGCTTATCCGCCGGGGGGGAGACCCAGTACTTC. Supplemented by reference TRBV7-6 and TRBJ2-5, the full variable domain reads GAGVSQSPRYKVTKRGQDVALRCDPISGHVSLYWYRQALGQGPEFLTYFNYEAQQDKSGLPNDRFSAERPEGSISTLTIQRTEQRDSAMYRCASSLSAGGETQYFGPGTRLLVL.

In its sample, this clone was seen once. The chain links TRBV15 to TRBJ2-2; TRBD2 might be the D (5 bases). The CDR3 sequence is 16 residues long. Deletions cut 0 bases from V and 7 bases from J, with 15 bases between. Germline V gene sequence: CDR1 LNHNV, CDR2 YYDKDF (reference sequence). The CDR3 coding sequence is TGTGCCACCAGCAGAGATCCTCGGGGAATAAACGGGGAGCTGTTTTTT. Its translation: CATSRDPRGINGELFF.